This entry describes one T cell receptor (beta chain). The antigen is unknown. The data belong to a study of post-analysis software for immune sequencing data. Whole-study context: Relapsing-remitting, secondary progressive and progressive-relapsing forms made up the multiple sclerosis disease courses. Overall study findings and caveats: When compared against controls, multiple sclerosis patients showed significantly lower normalized Chao1 diversity. Patients had higher frequencies than controls of about 5 TRBV segments, including TRBV5-6, TRBV5-1 and TRBV20-1. Batch-mates among the samples co-clustered strongly by F measure.

Germline CDR1 reads SGHTA; CDR2 reads FQGNSA. The CDR3 extends over 15 amino acids. Trimming cost V 1 base and J 0 bases, with 7 bases left between them. Prepared libraries of TCR beta cDNA carried unique molecular identifiers. T cells numbering about 0.85 to 10 million yielded roughly 0.5 million cDNA molecules. TCRdb called the PCR reads again in MiXCR, with one record for every CDR3 protein. Here the sample spans about 400,000 distinct CDR3 sequences, around 33% being singletons. This clonotype was obtained from a girl between 10 and 17 years old with multiple sclerosis. Sequenced input: blood. V is TRBV7-2 and J is TRBJ2-1; D not certain. CDR3 protein: CASSLVATSYNEQFF. The CDR3 DNA reads as TGTGCCAGCAGCTTAGTGGCTACCTCCTACAATGAGCAGTTCTTC.